This TCR beta chain was identified during a study of blood T cell repertoires in COVID-19. Study context: Acute and convalescent COVID-19 specimens originated in the United States, Italy and Spain.

V gave up 0 bases and J gave up 2 bases, with 11 bases separating them. In germline, CDR1 is KGHSH, CDR2 LQKENI. The CDR3 is made up of 16 amino acids. This clone has only one observation. The data were produced by immunoSEQ multiplex PCR, yet TCRdb's version contains in-frame clones alone and is incomplete. The data show 110,000 to 150,000 clones, with approximately 80% seen just once and less than 2.5% held by the top ten. V usage is TRBV18 and J usage is TRBJ1-5, with D perhaps matching TRBD1 (5 bases). The receptor comes from an older woman with acute or convalescent COVID-19. The sample was peripheral blood. The chain's CDR3 is CASSPPGGSGNQPQHF. In DNA form, the CDR3 reads TGTGCCAGCTCACCACCTGGGGGGTCGGGCAATCAGCCCCAGCATTTT.